This record concerns one T cell receptor (beta chain) sequence. The CDR3 has 11 residues. The ends were cut back, 5 bases at V and 3 bases at J, with 5 bases in the middle. Germline loops: CDR1 MNHEY, CDR2 SVGAGI. The sample originates from a study of PD-1 blockade in classical Hodgkin lymphoma. Time point specified: cycle 4 day 1 (C4D1), after more than five weeks of nivolumab. All patients experienced relapse after autologous stem cell transplantation, and brentuximab vedotin exposure was variable. Data came from immunoSEQ multiplex PCR; TCRdb stores just in-frame clones and leaves some out. The profile shows around 50,000 clones, 65% to 80% of them singletons.

Sequences were derived from peripheral blood mononuclear cells (PBMCs), sampled before the fourth cycle of nivolumab. The chain joins TRBV6-5 to TRBJ2-7; no clear D. The clonotype originates from a human donor with classical Hodgkin lymphoma. The CDR3 DNA sequence: TGTGCCAGCAGTCACCTCTACGAGCAGTACTTC. Its protein product is CASSHLYEQYF.